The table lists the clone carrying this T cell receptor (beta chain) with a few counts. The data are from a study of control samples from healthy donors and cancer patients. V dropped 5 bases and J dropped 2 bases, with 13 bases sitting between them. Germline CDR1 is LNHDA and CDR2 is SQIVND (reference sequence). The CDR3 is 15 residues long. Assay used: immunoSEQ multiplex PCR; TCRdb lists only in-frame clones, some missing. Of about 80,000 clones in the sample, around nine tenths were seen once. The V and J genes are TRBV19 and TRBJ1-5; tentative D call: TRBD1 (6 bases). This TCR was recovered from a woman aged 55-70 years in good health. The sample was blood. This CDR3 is CASSVRQDGNQPQHF. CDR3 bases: TGTGCCAGTAGTGTTCGACAGGATGGCAATCAGCCCCAGCATTTT.